The following is a TCR beta chain sequence with its context. Its antigen is unknown. This sample stems from a study of regulatory T cells in long-lasting Graves disease. Whole-study context: Patients newly diagnosed with Graves' had been on antithyroid drugs for under 3 months. Whole-study findings and limits: Patients with persistent disease shared 2,500 or so public clonotypes, outpacing the roughly 1,000 shared by new patients. The TCR repertoire of persistent Graves' patients was less diverse than that of newly diagnosed ones.

This sample's time point: newly diagnosed GD, antithyroid drugs for less than 3 months. The TCR library used RNA extracted from PBMCs. The authors drew patients from an endocrinology department in Xi'an, China. TCR beta libraries were built with iRepertoire HTBI primers and Arm-PCR of CDR3 regions. TCRdb passed the multiplex PCR reads through MiXCR, listing each CDR3 protein once. Found here are more than 300,000 distinct CDR3 sequences, about 16% of them singletons; the top ten hold 20% to 25%. V lost 3 bases and J 8 bases, leaving 8 bases between the germline ends. This CDR3 is built from 12 residues. CDR1 and CDR2 (germline): SGDLS, YYNGEE. These same data were also listed under a study on T cells in Graves' hyperthyroidism and ophthalmopathy.

The material sequenced was peripheral blood mononuclear cells (PBMCs), taken at new diagnosis, from a patient treated with antithyroid drugs. This TCR came from a woman under 30 with Graves disease. The gene calls are TRBV9 and TRBJ2-2; D remains ambiguous. The CDR3 spells CASSGDSGELFF. The CDR3 coding sequence is TGTGCCAGCAGCGGGGATTCTGGGGAGCTGTTTTTT.